Below, one TCR beta chain is given with its context. Its cognate antigen is unknown. Germline assignment: CDR1 LNHNV and CDR2 YYDKDF (reference sequence). The CDR3 has 12 residues. V was cut by 6 bases and J by 3 bases, with 9 bases left in between. Preparation of the TCRbeta library involved a method that used unique molecular identifiers. TCRdb independently ran MiXCR on the PCR reads; one entry per CDR3 protein. This sample yields around 190,000 distinct CDR3 sequences, of which approximately 6.9% are seen a single time; approximately 6% belongs to the top ten. This sample was taken from a study of T-cell reconstitution after alpha-beta-depleted transplantation in children. Study results and caveats: From newly produced T cells came most of the T-cell counts and diversity one year after transplant. Reports say that about two months after transplant, the alpha-beta T cells came out of several hundred graft clones that had expanded.

The gene calls are TRBV15 and TRBJ2-7; weak D call: TRBD1 (6 bases). The starting material was PBMCs, obtained before TCRalphabeta/CD19-depleted stem cell transplant. The TCR sequence derives from a boy aged 2 to 9 with acute lymphoblastic leukemia, due to receive a stem cell transplant. CDR3 bases: TGTGCCACCAGTTTCAGGGGCTACGAGCAGTACTTC. This codes for CATSFRGYEQYF.